The clone carrying this TCR beta chain was recorded once. The antigen is not known. Here immunoSEQ multiplex PCR was the method, and the copy in TCRdb shows in-frame clones only, minus some. This table has under 550,000 clones, 90% to 97% appearing once. The data were taken from a study of shared clonotypes between healthy human individuals. Whole-study results and caveats: Naive subsets, compared against memory subsets, generally had larger estimated richness values. Sequencing depth was expected to affect clonotype sharing among donors.

Sequencing was performed on naive CD4+ T cells sorted from blood. Subset in this sample: CD45RA+ positively selected. The clonotype originates from a woman aged 30 to 39 in good health.

The CDR3 loop reads CASSDGRVEETQYF. CDR3 nucleotides: TGTGCCAGCAGCGACGGCAGGGTAGAAGAGACCCAGTACTTC. V and J are TRBV28 and TRBJ2-5; maybe TRBD1 (5 bases). V lost 6 bases to trimming and J lost 3 bases, with 14 bases between them. The CDR3 spans 14 residues. CDR1 is MDHEN and CDR2 is SYDVKM in the germline V gene.